The present T cell receptor beta chain was sequenced within a study of T-cell reconstitution after alpha-beta-depleted transplantation in children. For TCRbeta, the library was prepared with unique molecular identifiers. Each CDR3 protein is one row after TCRdb ran MiXCR on the PCR reads. Of some 240,000 distinct CDR3 sequences in the sample, 9.7% were seen once. V was trimmed by 3 bases and J by 0 bases, leaving 8 bases between them. Germline V gene lookup returns CDR1 DFQATT and CDR2 SNEGSKA (reference sequence). The CDR3 totals 14 residues. The table lists this clonotype with many counts. The receptor was derived from a human donor who donated a stem cell graft to a child with SCID. This chain joins TRBV20-1 and TRBJ2-2; the D gene is possibly TRBD2 (6 bases). Here the sequenced sample was PBMCs from the stem cell graft donor, taken from the stem cell graft. The CDR3 sequence is CSARLASNTGELFF. Here the CDR3 DNA reads TGCAGTGCTAGGCTAGCGTCGAACACCGGGGAGCTGTTTTTT.